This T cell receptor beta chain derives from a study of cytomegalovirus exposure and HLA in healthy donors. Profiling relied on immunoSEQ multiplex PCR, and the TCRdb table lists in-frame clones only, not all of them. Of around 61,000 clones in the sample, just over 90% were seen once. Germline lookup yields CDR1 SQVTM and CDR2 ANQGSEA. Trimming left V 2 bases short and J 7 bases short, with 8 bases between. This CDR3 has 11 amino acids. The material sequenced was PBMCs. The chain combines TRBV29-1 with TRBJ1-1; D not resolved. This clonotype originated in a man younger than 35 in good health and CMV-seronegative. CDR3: CSVESGFEAFF. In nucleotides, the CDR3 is TGCAGCGTTGAATCGGGATTTGAAGCTTTCTTT.